This T cell receptor beta chain was identified in a study of metastatic and nonmetastatic thyroid tumors. In the study overall: The comparison covered peripheral blood and tumor or nodule tissue in malignant and benign thyroid patients. Notes on the study in general: It was reportedly found that TCR beta diversity was significantly higher in malignant thyroid tumors than in benign nodules, a difference seen in both blood and tumor samples.

Before thyroid surgery, none of the patients had received any treatment. This clone occurred many times. Its target is not known. The CDR3 extends over 15 amino acids. Deletions cut 5 bases from V and 6 bases from J, with 19 bases between. CDR1 MNHNS and CDR2 SASEGT come from the germline V gene. In the original processing: Between-group CDR3 differences, defined by clinicopathological status, yielded a distant-metastasis classifier for papillary thyroid cancer. MiXCR was used by TCRdb to re-call the PCR reads. V and J calls and clone size were set by TCRdb, not the authors. Of around 28,000 clones in the sample, 10% to 15% were seen once.

The sequencing input was blood. The TCR was taken from a female donor with papillary thyroid cancer or a benign thyroid nodule (not recorded which). Some clones in this sample may be carry-over from other donors' samples. This chain links TRBV6-1 with TRBJ1-1; weak D call: TRBD1 (5 bases). The CDR3 DNA reads TGTGCCAGCAGTTCCCGTCTTAGGGGCCCGGCTGAAGCTTTCTTT. Its protein product is CASSSRLRGPAEAFF.